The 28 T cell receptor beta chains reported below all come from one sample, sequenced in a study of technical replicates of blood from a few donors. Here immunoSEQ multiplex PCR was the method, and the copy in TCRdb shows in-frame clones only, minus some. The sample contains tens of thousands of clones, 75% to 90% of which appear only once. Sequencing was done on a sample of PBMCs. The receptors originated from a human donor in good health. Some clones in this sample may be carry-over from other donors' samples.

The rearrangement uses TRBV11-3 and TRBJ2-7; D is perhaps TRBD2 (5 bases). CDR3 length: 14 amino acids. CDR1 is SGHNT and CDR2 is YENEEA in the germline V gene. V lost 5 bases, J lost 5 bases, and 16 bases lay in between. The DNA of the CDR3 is TGTGCCAGCAGCCCAGGCCGCGACGGGAACGAGCAGTACTTC. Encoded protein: CASSPGRDGNEQYF.

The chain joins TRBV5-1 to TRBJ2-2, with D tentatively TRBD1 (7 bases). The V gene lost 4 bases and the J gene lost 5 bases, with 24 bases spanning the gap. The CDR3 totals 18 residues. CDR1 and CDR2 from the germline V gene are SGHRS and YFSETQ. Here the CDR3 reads CASSLARGVPLWTGELFF. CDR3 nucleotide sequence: TGCGCCAGCAGCCTAGCCAGGGGGGTCCCTCTATGGACCGGGGAGCTGTTTTTT.

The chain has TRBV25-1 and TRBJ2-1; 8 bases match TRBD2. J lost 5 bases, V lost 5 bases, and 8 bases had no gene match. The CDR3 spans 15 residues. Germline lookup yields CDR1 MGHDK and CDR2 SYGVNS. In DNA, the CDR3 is TGTGCCAGCAGTCACGGACTAGCCGATCACAATGAGCAGTTCTTC. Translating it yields CASSHGLADHNEQFF.

CDR3 sequence (DNA): TGTGCTAGTGGTCCCGGAATAGCGGGAGGGCCGAGCACAGATACGCAGTATTTT. This gives the protein CASGPGIAGGPSTDTQYF. This chain joins TRBV12-5 and TRBJ2-3, with 11 bases lining up with TRBD2. Losses at the gene ends were 5 bases for V and 0 bases for J; bases not matched to a gene: 10. This CDR3 region has 18 residues. Looked up from germline, CDR1 is LGHNT and CDR2 is FRNRAP.

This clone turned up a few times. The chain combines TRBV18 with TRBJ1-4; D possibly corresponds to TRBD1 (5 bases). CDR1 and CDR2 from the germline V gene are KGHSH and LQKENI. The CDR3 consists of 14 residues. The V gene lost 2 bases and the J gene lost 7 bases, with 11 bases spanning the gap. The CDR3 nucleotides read TGTGCCAGCTCACCAGGGCAGGGCGGTGAAAAACTGTTTTTT. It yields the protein CASSPGQGGEKLFF.

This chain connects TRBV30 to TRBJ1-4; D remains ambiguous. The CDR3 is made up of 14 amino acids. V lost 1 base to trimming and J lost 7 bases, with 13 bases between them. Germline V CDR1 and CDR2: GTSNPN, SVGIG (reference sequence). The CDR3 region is CAWSAGGSSEKLFF. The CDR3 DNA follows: TGTGCCTGGAGTGCGGGAGGGTCTAGTGAAAAACTGTTTTTT.

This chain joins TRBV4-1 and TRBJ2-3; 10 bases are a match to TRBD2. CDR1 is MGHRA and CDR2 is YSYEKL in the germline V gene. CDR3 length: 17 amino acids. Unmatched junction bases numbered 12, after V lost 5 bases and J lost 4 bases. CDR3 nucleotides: TGCGCCAGCAGCAACCCTTCGAGCGGGAGGGGTCCAGATACGCAGTATTTT. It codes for CASSNPSSGRGPDTQYF.

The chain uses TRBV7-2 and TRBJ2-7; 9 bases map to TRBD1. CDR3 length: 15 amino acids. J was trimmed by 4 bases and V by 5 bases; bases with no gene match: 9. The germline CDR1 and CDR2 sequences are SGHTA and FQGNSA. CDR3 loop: CASSIGGQGAYEQYF. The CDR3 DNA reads TGTGCCAGCAGCATAGGGGGACAGGGTGCGTACGAGCAGTACTTC.

CDR3 in DNA: TGTGCCAGCAGTCGCCCTAGCGGGAATCACAATGAGCAGTTCTTC. It yields the protein CASSRPSGNHNEQFF. V usage is TRBV5-4 and J usage is TRBJ2-1; the match to TRBD2 covers 9 bases. The CDR3 length is 15 residues. Germline V CDR1 and CDR2: SGHNT, YYREEE (reference sequence). The junction had 8 bases not matched to a gene; V was cut back by 5 bases and J by 5 bases.

CDR3 sequence (DNA): TGTGCCAGCAGTCGGGGGGCCAACGTCCTGACTTTC. It is translated as CASSRGANVLTF. This chain joins TRBV11-2 and TRBJ2-6; D not certain. V shed 6 bases and J shed 4 bases, with 4 bases lying between them. This CDR3 region has 12 residues. Germline CDR1 and CDR2: SGHAT and FQNNGV.

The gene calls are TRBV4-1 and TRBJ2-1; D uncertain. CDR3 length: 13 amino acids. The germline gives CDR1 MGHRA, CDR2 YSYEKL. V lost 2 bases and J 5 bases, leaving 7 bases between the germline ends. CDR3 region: CASSQLADNEQFF. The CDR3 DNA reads TGCGCCAGCAGCCAACTTGCAGACAATGAGCAGTTCTTC.

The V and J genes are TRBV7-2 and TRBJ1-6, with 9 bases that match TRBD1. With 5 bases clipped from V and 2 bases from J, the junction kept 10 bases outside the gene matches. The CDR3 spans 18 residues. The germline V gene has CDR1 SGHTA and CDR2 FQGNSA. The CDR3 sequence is CASSPRWTGEAYNSPLHF. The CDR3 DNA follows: TGTGCCAGCAGCCCACGGTGGACAGGGGAGGCCTATAATTCACCCCTCCACTTT.

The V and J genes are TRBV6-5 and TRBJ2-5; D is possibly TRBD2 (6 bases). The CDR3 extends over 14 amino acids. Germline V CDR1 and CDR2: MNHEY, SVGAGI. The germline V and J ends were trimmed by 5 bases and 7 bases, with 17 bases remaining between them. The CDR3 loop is CASSPDWGVGTQYF. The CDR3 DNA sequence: TGTGCCAGCAGTCCGGATTGGGGGGTAGGGACCCAGTACTTC.

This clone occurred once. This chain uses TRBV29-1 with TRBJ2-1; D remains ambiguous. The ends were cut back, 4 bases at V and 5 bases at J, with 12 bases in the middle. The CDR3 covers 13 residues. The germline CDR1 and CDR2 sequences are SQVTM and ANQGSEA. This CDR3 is CSVAMPPNNEQFF. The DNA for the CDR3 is TGCAGCGTTGCGATGCCTCCTAACAATGAGCAGTTCTTC.

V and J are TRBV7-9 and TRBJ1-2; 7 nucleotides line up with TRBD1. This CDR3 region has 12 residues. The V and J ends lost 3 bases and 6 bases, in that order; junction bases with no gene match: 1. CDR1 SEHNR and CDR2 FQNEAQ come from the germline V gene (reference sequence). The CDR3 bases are TGTGCCAGCAGCTTGACAGGGAATGGCTACACCTTC. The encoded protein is CASSLTGNGYTF.

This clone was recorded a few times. The CDR3 here is CASSPRENTEAFF. In nucleotides, the CDR3 is TGCGCCAGCAGTCCGAGGGAGAACACTGAAGCTTTCTTT. The J gene is TRBJ1-1, the V gene TRBV5-1; D ambiguous. Looked up from germline, CDR1 is SGHRS and CDR2 is YFSETQ. CDR3 size: 13 residues. Trimming took off 5 bases at V and 1 base at J, with 9 bases between the two ends. Combining the CDR3 with reference TRBV5-1 and TRBJ1-1 gives the whole variable domain KAGVTQTPRYLIKTRGQQVTLSCSPISGHRSVSWYQQTPGQGLQFLFEYFSETQRNKGNFPGRFSGRQFSNSRSEMNVSTLELGDSALYLCASSPRENTEAFFGQGTRLTVV.

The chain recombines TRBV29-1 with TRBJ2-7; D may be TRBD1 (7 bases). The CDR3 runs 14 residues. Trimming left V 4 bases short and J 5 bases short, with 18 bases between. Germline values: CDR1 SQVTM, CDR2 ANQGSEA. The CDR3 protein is CSVVDSGGIHEQYF. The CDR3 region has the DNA TGCAGCGTTGTAGATTCAGGGGGGATCCACGAGCAGTACTTC.

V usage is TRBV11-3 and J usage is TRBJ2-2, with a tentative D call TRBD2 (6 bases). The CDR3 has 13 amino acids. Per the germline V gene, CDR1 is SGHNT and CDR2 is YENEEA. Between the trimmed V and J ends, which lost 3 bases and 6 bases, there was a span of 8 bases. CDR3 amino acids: CASSLEGAGELFF. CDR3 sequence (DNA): TGTGCCAGCAGCTTGGAGGGTGCCGGGGAGCTGTTTTTT.

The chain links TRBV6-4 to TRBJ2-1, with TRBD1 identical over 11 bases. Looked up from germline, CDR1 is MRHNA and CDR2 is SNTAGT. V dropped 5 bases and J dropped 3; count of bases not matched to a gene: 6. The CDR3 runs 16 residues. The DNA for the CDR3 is TGTGCCAGCAGTCCGGCTGGGACAGGGGGCTACAATGAGCAGTTCTTC. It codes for CASSPAGTGGYNEQFF.

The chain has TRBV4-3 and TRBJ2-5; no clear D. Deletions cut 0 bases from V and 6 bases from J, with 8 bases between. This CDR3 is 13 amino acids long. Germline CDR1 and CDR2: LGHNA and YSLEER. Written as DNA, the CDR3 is TGCGCCAGCAGCCAAGATCGCGCCAAGACCCAGTACTTC. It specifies CASSQDRAKTQYF.

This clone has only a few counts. CDR3 loop: CSVGGLAGSSYEQYF. The CDR3 DNA is TGCAGCGTTGGAGGACTAGCGGGGAGCTCCTACGAGCAGTACTTC. The chain couples TRBV29-1 to TRBJ2-5, with TRBD2 matching 12 bases. The J call is uncertain, as TRBJ2-7 better fits the DNA end. The CDR3 runs 15 residues. The germline V gene encodes CDR1 SQVTM and CDR2 ANQGSEA.

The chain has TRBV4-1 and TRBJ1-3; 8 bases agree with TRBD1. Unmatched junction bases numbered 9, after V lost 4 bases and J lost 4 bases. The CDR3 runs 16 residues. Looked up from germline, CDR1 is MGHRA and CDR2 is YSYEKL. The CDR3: CASSLTTGAVGNTIYF. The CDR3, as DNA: TGCGCCAGCAGCCTTACGACAGGGGCTGTCGGAAACACCATATATTTT.

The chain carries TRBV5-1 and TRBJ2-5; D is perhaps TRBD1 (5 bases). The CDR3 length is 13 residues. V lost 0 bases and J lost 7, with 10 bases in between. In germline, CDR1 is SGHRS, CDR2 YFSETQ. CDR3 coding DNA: TGCGCCAGCAGCTTGGAAGGGGTCGGGACCCAGTACTTC. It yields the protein CASSLEGVGTQYF.

The CDR3 nucleotides read TGTGCCAGCAGTTTTAACCGGGATCAGCCCCAGCATTTT. As protein: CASSFNRDQPQHF. This sequence joins TRBV27 and TRBJ1-5, with D uncertain. The CDR3 loop spans 13 amino acids. Trimming stripped 3 bases from V and 5 bases from J, with 8 bases between. Germline CDR1 is MNHEY and CDR2 is SMNVEV (reference sequence).

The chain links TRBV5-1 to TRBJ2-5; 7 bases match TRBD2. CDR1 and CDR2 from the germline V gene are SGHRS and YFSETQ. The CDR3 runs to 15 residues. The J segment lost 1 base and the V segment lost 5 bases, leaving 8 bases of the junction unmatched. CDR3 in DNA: TGCGCCAGCAGGATAGCGGGTATCACCCAAGAGACCCAGTACTTC. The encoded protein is CASRIAGITQETQYF.

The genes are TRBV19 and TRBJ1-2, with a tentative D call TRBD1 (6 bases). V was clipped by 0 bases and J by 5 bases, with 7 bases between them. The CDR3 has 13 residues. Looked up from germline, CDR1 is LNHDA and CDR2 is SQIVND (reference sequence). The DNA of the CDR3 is TGTGCCAGTAGTATAGAACAGGGATATGGCTACACCTTC. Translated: CASSIEQGYGYTF. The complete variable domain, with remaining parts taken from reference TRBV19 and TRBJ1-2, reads DGGITQSPKYLFRKEGQNVTLSCEQNLNHDAMYWYRQDPGQGLRLIYYSQIVNDFQKGDIAEGYSVSREKKESFPLTVTSAQKNPTAFYLCASSIEQGYGYTFGSGTRLTVV.

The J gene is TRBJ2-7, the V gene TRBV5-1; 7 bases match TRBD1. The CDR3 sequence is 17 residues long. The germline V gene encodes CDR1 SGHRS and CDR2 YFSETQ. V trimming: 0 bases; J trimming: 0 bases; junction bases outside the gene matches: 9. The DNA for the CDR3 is TGCGCCAGCAGCTTGGGCCCGGGCTGGGACAGCTCCTACGAGCAGTACTTC. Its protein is CASSLGPGWDSSYEQYF.

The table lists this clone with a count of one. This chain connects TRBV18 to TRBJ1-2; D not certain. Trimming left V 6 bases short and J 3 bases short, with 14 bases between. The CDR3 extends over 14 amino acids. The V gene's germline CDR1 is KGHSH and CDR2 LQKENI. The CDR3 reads CASSSGSHDYGYTF. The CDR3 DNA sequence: TGTGCCAGCTCCTCGGGGAGTCACGACTATGGCTACACCTTC.